These T cell receptor beta chains were read from a single sample in a study of T cell responses to AZD1222 COVID-19 vaccine. Profiling relied on immunoSEQ multiplex PCR, and the TCRdb table lists in-frame clones only, not all of them. The profile covers roughly 150,000 clones, with roughly 82% appearing a single time and roughly 4% taken by the ten largest. This specimen consisted of peripheral blood, obtained on day 0 of AZD1222 vaccination. These receptors were obtained from an adult in good health. Both conserved end residues are part of each CDR3. D genes are given only for firm matches. Where a row states a size, it is once, few, many or the class of an expanded clone; other rows omit it.

>.|TRBV3-1/TRBV3-2|.|TRBJ2-2
CASSPLGGVDTGELFF
TGTGCCAGCAGCCCCCTAGGGGGGGTGGACACCGGGGAGCTGTTTTTT
>few|TRBV28|.|TRBJ1-1
CASRPDSMNTEAFF
TGTGCCAGCAGGCCGGACAGCATGAACACTGAAGCTTTCTTT
>.|TRBV14|TRBD1|TRBJ1-1
CASSRDRGTEAFF
TGTGCCAGCAGCCGAGACAGGGGAACTGAAGCTTTCTTT
>once|TRBV9|TRBD1|TRBJ1-3
CASSPKGTGSGNTIYF
TGTGCCAGCAGCCCAAAGGGGACAGGGTCTGGAAACACCATATATTTT
>.|TRBV7-6|.|TRBJ1-2
CASSLDNSYGYTF
TGTGCCAGCAGCTTGGACAATTCCTATGGCTACACCTTC
>.|TRBV2|TRBD1|TRBJ2-1
CASSGGQGSYNEQFF
TGTGCCAGCAGTGGAGGACAGGGCTCCTACAATGAGCAGTTCTTC
>.|TRBV28|.|TRBJ2-7
CASSLLQGEQYF
TGTGCCAGCAGTTTATTGCAGGGCGAGCAGTACTTC
>.|TRBV3-1/TRBV3-2|TRBD1|TRBJ1-1
CASSQVRDRGQNTEAFF
TGTGCCAGCAGCCAAGTCCGGGACAGGGGCCAGAACACTGAAGCTTTCTTT
>.|TRBV18|.|TRBJ1-4
CASSPERTNEKLFF
TGTGCCAGCTCACCCGAAAGAACTAATGAAAAACTGTTTTTT
>.|TRBV6-5|TRBD1|TRBJ2-7
CASTVGQGAYEQYF
TGTGCCAGCACCGTGGGACAGGGGGCCTACGAGCAGTACTTC
>.|TRBV6-1|TRBD1|TRBJ2-1
CASSEDWGQGSNIEQFF
TGTGCCAGCAGTGAAGATTGGGGACAGGGGAGTAACATTGAGCAGTTCTTC
>.|TRBV9|TRBD1|TRBJ1-1
CASSVTGTGGDTEAFF
TGTGCCAGCAGCGTTACCGGGACAGGGGGCGACACTGAAGCTTTCTTT
>.|TRBV3-1/TRBV3-2|.|TRBJ2-5
CASSQPTRGGRGETQYF
TGTGCCAGCAGCCAACCGACTCGCGGGGGTAGGGGGGAGACCCAGTACTTC
>.|TRBV2|.|TRBJ1-4
CASRGEKLFF
TGTGCCAGCAGGGGGGAAAAACTGTTTTTT
>.|TRBV3-1/TRBV3-2|.|TRBJ1-6
CASRSVGPSPLHF
TGTGCCAGCAGGTCGGTAGGCCCCTCACCCCTCCACTTT
>once|TRBV7-6|.|TRBJ2-7
CASSHNPGVEQYF
TGTGCCAGCAGCCACAACCCAGGGGTTGAGCAGTACTTC
>.|TRBV30|TRBD2|TRBJ2-7
CAWIPQGGGAYEQYF
TGTGCCTGGATCCCGCAGGGCGGGGGGGCTTACGAGCAGTACTTC
>.|TRBV2|.|TRBJ1-2
CASSVGQHYGYTF
TGTGCCAGCAGTGTCGGACAGCACTATGGCTACACCTTC
>.|TRBV6-4|.|TRBJ1-1
CASSVEGGNTEAFF
TGTGCCAGCAGTGTTGAAGGGGGGAACACTGAAGCTTTCTTT
>once|TRBV19|TRBD1|TRBJ1-5
CASRGTGVNQPQHF
TGTGCCAGTAGAGGCACAGGGGTCAATCAGCCCCAGCATTTT
>once|TRBV28|TRBD1|TRBJ2-5
CASSPPQGRETQYF
TGTGCCAGCAGCCCCCCACAGGGGCGGGAGACCCAGTACTTC
>once|TRBV5-1|.|TRBJ2-7
CASSLAGRLGAYEQYF
TGCGCCAGCAGCTTGGCCGGAAGACTCGGGGCCTACGAGCAGTACTTC
>few|TRBV28|.|TRBJ2-7
CASTRWPEQYF
TGTGCCAGCACGCGATGGCCCGAGCAGTACTTC
>.|TRBV7-3|TRBD1|TRBJ1-1
CASRVDRENTEAFF
TGTGCCAGCCGCGTAGACAGGGAGAACACTGAAGCTTTCTTT